The 16 T cell receptor beta chains given below trace back to one sample, sequenced in a study of blood T cell repertoires in COVID-19. The repertoire was sequenced with immunoSEQ multiplex PCR; TCRdb's copy has only in-frame clones and lacks some. The table records 200,000 to 250,000 clones, more than 70% of them present only once. The sequencing sample was made of peripheral blood. The origin of the receptors is a woman aged 55-70 years with acute or convalescent COVID-19.

The V gene is TRBV19, the J gene TRBJ2-1; 7 bases align to TRBD2. The V gene's germline CDR1 is LNHDA and CDR2 SQIVND (reference sequence). J gave up 0 bases and V 3 bases, and 8 bases lay outside the gene matches. CDR3 size: 17 residues. The CDR3 nucleotides are TGTGCCAGTAGTATGCGGTTTGGGGGGGGCTCCTACAATGAGCAGTTCTTC. Translation: CASSMRFGGGSYNEQFF. Using reference TRBV19 and TRBJ2-1 for the parts outside the CDR3, the full variable domain is DGGITQSPKYLFRKEGQNVTLSCEQNLNHDAMYWYRQDPGQGLRLIYYSQIVNDFQKGDIAEGYSVSREKKESFPLTVTSAQKNPTAFYLCASSMRFGGGSYNEQFFGPGTRLTVL.

CDR3 residues: CASSTGTGTDTQYF. The CDR3 DNA is TGTGCCAGCAGCACCGGGACAGGCACAGATACGCAGTATTTT. V usage is TRBV9 and J usage is TRBJ2-3; 7 bases are a match to TRBD1. The CDR3 runs 14 residues. Germline assignment: CDR1 SGDLS and CDR2 YYNGEE. With V trimmed by 4 bases and J by 1 base, 3 bases remained unmatched.

V and J are TRBV6-2 or TRBV6-3 and TRBJ2-3, with D possibly matching TRBD2 (6 bases). The CDR3 runs 17 residues. Trimming took off 4 bases at V and 2 bases at J, with 19 bases between the two ends. Looked up from germline, CDR1 is MNHEY and CDR2 is SVGEGT. The CDR3, as DNA: TGTGCCAGCAGTTTCTTCGGGCGGCGGAGGGACACAGATACGCAGTATTTT. It encodes CASSFFGRRRDTDTQYF.

V usage is TRBV28 and J usage is TRBJ1-4, with 7 bases fitting TRBD1. The length of the CDR3 is 15 residues. Germline values: CDR1 MDHEN, CDR2 SYDVKM. V dropped 4 bases and J dropped 4; count of bases not matched to a gene: 6. CDR3 protein: CASSSGTAINEKLFF. CDR3 nucleotide sequence: TGTGCCAGCAGTTCTGGGACAGCAATTAATGAAAAACTGTTTTTT.

The sample holds one count of this clone. The chain joins TRBV5-1 to TRBJ1-1; possible D gene TRBD1, 5 bases. CDR1 is SGHRS and CDR2 is YFSETQ in the germline V gene. V lost 4 bases, J lost 7 bases, and 14 bases lay in between. This CDR3 is built from 13 residues. The chain's CDR3 is CASSPAQGSEAFF. CDR3 DNA sequence: TGCGCCAGCAGCCCCGCCCAGGGAAGTGAAGCTTTCTTT. The whole variable domain, filled in from reference TRBV5-1 and TRBJ1-1, reads KAGVTQTPRYLIKTRGQQVTLSCSPISGHRSVSWYQQTPGQGLQFLFEYFSETQRNKGNFPGRFSGRQFSNSRSEMNVSTLELGDSALYLCASSPAQGSEAFFGQGTRLTVV.

The V call is TRBV6-2 or TRBV6-3, the J call TRBJ1-2; the D gene is possibly TRBD1 (5 bases). The germline gives CDR1 MNHEY, CDR2 SVGEGT. Deletions cut 0 bases from V and 4 bases from J, with 15 bases between. This CDR3 has 16 amino acids. CDR3 DNA sequence: TGTGCCAGCAGTTACTCGAGTTCGGGTCAGGGCTATGGCTACACCTTC. Amino acid sequence: CASSYSSSGQGYGYTF.

This chain joins TRBV18 and TRBJ1-5; weak D call: TRBD1 (6 bases). There are 14 residues in the CDR3. The germline V and J ends were trimmed by 3 bases and 5 bases, with 11 bases remaining between them. The V gene's germline CDR1 is KGHSH and CDR2 LQKENI. The CDR3 sequence is CASSPWDTDQPQHF. In nucleotides, the CDR3 is TGTGCCAGCTCACCGTGGGACACCGATCAGCCCCAGCATTTT.

J is TRBJ2-3 and V is TRBV18; D possibly corresponds to TRBD1 (6 bases). The CDR3 has 17 residues. The germline V and J ends were trimmed by 2 bases and 0 bases, with 15 bases remaining between them. Looked up from germline, CDR1 is KGHSH and CDR2 is LQKENI. Here the CDR3 DNA reads TGTGCCAGCTCACCAAACGCGCCAGGGGCTAGCACAGATACGCAGTATTTT. This codes for CASSPNAPGASTDTQYF.

The gene calls are TRBV3-1 (or the pseudogene TRBV3-2) and TRBJ2-7; TRBD2 matches at 7 bases. The CDR3 sequence is 15 residues long. J was trimmed by 3 bases and V by 3 bases; bases with no gene match: 8. CDR1 LGHDT and CDR2 YNNKEL come from the germline V gene (reference sequence). The CDR3 region is CASSQGGGTGYEQYF. The CDR3 nucleotides read TGTGCCAGCAGCCAGGGGGGGGGAACGGGCTACGAGCAGTACTTC.

This rearrangement joins TRBV27 to TRBJ1-3; TRBD1 aligns across 7 bases. The germline V gene has CDR1 MNHEY and CDR2 SMNVEV (reference sequence). J gave up 8 bases and V 6 bases, and 7 bases lay outside the gene matches. This CDR3 region has 13 residues. This chain's CDR3 is CASRKSDRDTIYF. CDR3 bases: TGTGCCAGCAGGAAGAGTGACAGGGACACCATATATTTT.

In DNA, the CDR3 is TGTGCCAGCAGTTTGTCCTCCGGGACTCCGACTGAAGCTTTCTTT. Its protein is CASSLSSGTPTEAFF. The J gene is TRBJ1-1, the V gene TRBV27, with a weak D call TRBD1 (5 bases). Germline CDR1 reads MNHEY; CDR2 reads SMNVEV (reference sequence). V was trimmed by 3 bases and J by 5 bases, leaving 16 bases between them. CDR3 length equals 15 residues.

The genes are TRBV28 and TRBJ1-1, with TRBD1 as a possible D gene (5 bases). This CDR3 is built from 16 residues. Germline loops: CDR1 MDHEN, CDR2 SYDVKM. Trimming took off 5 bases at V and 1 base at J, with 17 bases between the two ends. The CDR3: CASSTLSARGNTEAFF. In DNA form, the CDR3 reads TGTGCCAGCAGTACCCTGAGCGCAAGGGGGAACACTGAAGCTTTCTTT.

This chain links TRBV5-1 with TRBJ2-5; 10 positions match TRBD1. V lost 3 bases to trimming and J lost 4 bases; unmatched junction nucleotides: 6. This CDR3 has 15 residues. The V gene's germline CDR1 is SGHRS and CDR2 YFSETQ. The DNA of the CDR3 is TGCGCCAGCAGCTCGACAGGGGGCTGGAGAGAGACCCAGTACTTC. Translated: CASSSTGGWRETQYF.

CDR3 in amino acids: CASSQGTRNEKLFF. CDR3 DNA: TGTGCCAGCAGCCAAGGAACACGTAATGAAAAACTGTTTTTT. The chain carries TRBV4-2 and TRBJ1-4; no definite D call. The CDR3 consists of 14 residues. Germline V lookup: CDR1 LGHNA, CDR2 YNFKEQ. V was shortened by 1 base and J by 4 bases, with 7 bases between the two germline ends.

The chain has TRBV18 and TRBJ1-2; TRBD1 matches 9 bases. This CDR3 region has 13 residues. J gave up 6 bases and V 5 bases, and 4 bases lay outside the gene matches. From germline, CDR1 is KGHSH and CDR2 LQKENI. The CDR3 loop reads CASSTQGANGYTF. Here the CDR3 DNA reads TGTGCCAGCTCAACACAGGGGGCCAATGGCTACACCTTC.

V usage is TRBV3-1 (or the pseudogene TRBV3-2) and J usage is TRBJ2-2, with D possibly matching TRBD1 (5 bases). The CDR3 length is 16 residues. Germline V gene lookup returns CDR1 LGHDT and CDR2 YNNKEL (reference sequence). The germline V and J ends were trimmed by 4 bases and 0 bases, with 12 bases remaining between them. DNA for the CDR3: TGTGCCAGCAGCCCAACCTCCAGGGCGAACACCGGGGAGCTGTTTTTT. Translation: CASSPTSRANTGELFF.